These T cell receptor beta chains were read from a single sample in a study of CD4 T cells in relation to SARS-CoV-2 and coronaviruses. Their antigens remain unidentified. Profiling relied on immunoSEQ multiplex PCR, and the TCRdb table lists in-frame clones only, not all of them. The data contain about 41,000 clones, 82% of them singletons. The sequenced material came from naive CD4+ T cells from PBMCs, cultured in vitro. The receptors stem from an adult with COVID-19. Each CDR3 is given with its conserved first and last residue. The D gene is left open where the match is weak. Size values are once, few and many counts, or a class for expanded clones, and some rows have none.

v_call: TRBV6-5
d_call: TRBD1
clone_size: NA
j_call: TRBJ1-2
cdr3_nt: TGTGCCAGCAGTTCCCGACAGGGGTGGGACTATGGCTACACCTTC
cdr3_aa: CASSSRQGWDYGYTF

v_call: TRBV30
d_call: TRBD1
clone_size: NA
j_call: TRBJ1-4
cdr3_nt: TGTGCCTGGAGCCGGGACAGGGTTGAAAAACTGTTTTTT
cdr3_aa: CAWSRDRVEKLFF

v_call: TRBV2
d_call: TRBD2
clone_size: NA
j_call: TRBJ2-2
cdr3_nt: TGTGCCAGCACGGCGGGGGTTAGCAGGAACACCGGGGAGCTGTTTTTT
cdr3_aa: CASTAGVSRNTGELFF

v_call: TRBV27
d_call: NA
clone_size: NA
j_call: TRBJ1-3
cdr3_nt: TGTGCCAGCAGTTTATTGGGCTCCCGCGAAATAATTAGCAGGGCAGGAAAGGGCGGAAACACCATATATTTT
cdr3_aa: CASSLLGSREIISRAGKGGNTIYF

v_call: TRBV5-1
d_call: TRBD2
clone_size: few
j_call: TRBJ2-1
cdr3_nt: TGCGCCAGCAGCCCAGGACTAGGGTCTCACAATGAGCAGTTCTTC
cdr3_aa: CASSPGLGSHNEQFF

v_call: TRBV12-5
d_call: NA
clone_size: NA
j_call: TRBJ2-3
cdr3_nt: TGTGCTAGTGCCCACGGGGGAGTACCCACAGATACGCAGTATTTT
cdr3_aa: CASAHGGVPTDTQYF

v_call: TRBV5-4
d_call: NA
clone_size: NA
j_call: TRBJ1-1
cdr3_nt: TGTGCCAGCAGCTTGGAAGCGCTTGGCAGGGTGGCTTTCTTT
cdr3_aa: CASSLEALGRVAFF

v_call: TRBV4-3
d_call: NA
clone_size: NA
j_call: TRBJ1-1
cdr3_nt: TGCGCCAGCAGCCAAGATTACAACACTGAAGCTTTCTTT
cdr3_aa: CASSQDYNTEAFF

v_call: TRBV18
d_call: NA
clone_size: NA
j_call: TRBJ1-4
cdr3_nt: TGTGCCAGCTCACCATTCTCTACAGGGTTGGGACTGTTTTTT
cdr3_aa: CASSPFSTGLGLFF

v_call: TRBV6-5
d_call: NA
clone_size: NA
j_call: TRBJ2-3
cdr3_nt: TGTGCCGCTTGGGGAGCGGGTTCAACAGATACGCAGTATTTT
cdr3_aa: CAAWGAGSTDTQYF

v_call: TRBV4-3
d_call: NA
clone_size: NA
j_call: TRBJ2-1
cdr3_nt: TGCGCCAGCAGCCCCGCGGGCCAGTCCTACAATGAGCAGTTCTTC
cdr3_aa: CASSPAGQSYNEQFF

v_call: TRBV10-1
d_call: NA
clone_size: NA
j_call: TRBJ2-3
cdr3_nt: TGCGCCAGCAGTGACCCCCCGACCACAGATACGCAGTATTTT
cdr3_aa: CASSDPPTTDTQYF

v_call: TRBV9
d_call: NA
clone_size: NA
j_call: TRBJ2-2
cdr3_nt: TGTGCCAGCGGAGGAGCAGGGAGTTACACCGGGGAGCTGTTTTTT
cdr3_aa: CASGGAGSYTGELFF

v_call: TRBV4-2
d_call: NA
clone_size: NA
j_call: TRBJ2-5
cdr3_nt: TGTGCCAGCAGCCAAGATGAGAGGGGGTACCAAGAGACCCAGTACTTC
cdr3_aa: CASSQDERGYQETQYF

v_call: TRBV19
d_call: NA
clone_size: NA
j_call: TRBJ2-7
cdr3_nt: TGTGCCAGTAGTTCCGCCGGCGAGCAGTACTTC
cdr3_aa: CASSSAGEQYF

v_call: TRBV28
d_call: NA
clone_size: NA
j_call: TRBJ2-3
cdr3_nt: TGTGCCAGCAGTTTATGGGGGGGCACAGATACGCAGTATTTT
cdr3_aa: CASSLWGGTDTQYF

v_call: TRBV10-3
d_call: NA
clone_size: NA
j_call: TRBJ2-7
cdr3_nt: TGTGCCATCAGTGGGGAGTTGGCCTACGAGCAGTACTTC
cdr3_aa: CAISGELAYEQYF

v_call: TRBV4-2
d_call: NA
clone_size: NA
j_call: TRBJ2-5
cdr3_nt: TGTGCCAGCAGCCAAAACTCCGGGTTTGTGTCCCAAGAGACCCAGTACTTC
cdr3_aa: CASSQNSGFVSQETQYF

v_call: TRBV19
d_call: NA
clone_size: NA
j_call: TRBJ1-2
cdr3_nt: TGTGCCAGTACCTCGGACAGATACTATGGCTACACCTTC
cdr3_aa: CASTSDRYYGYTF

v_call: TRBV5-4
d_call: TRBD2
clone_size: NA
j_call: TRBJ2-2
cdr3_nt: TGTGCCAGCAGCCCGGGACTACCAGCGAACACCGGGGAGCTGTTTTTT
cdr3_aa: CASSPGLPANTGELFF

v_call: TRBV19
d_call: NA
clone_size: NA
j_call: TRBJ2-7
cdr3_nt: TGTGCCAGTAGTATAGGAGGGAGCTCCTACGAGCAGTACTTC
cdr3_aa: CASSIGGSSYEQYF

v_call: TRBV10-3
d_call: TRBD2
clone_size: NA
j_call: TRBJ2-1
cdr3_nt: TGTGCCATCAGGACTAGCGGGAGTATTCGTAATGAGCAGTTCTTC
cdr3_aa: CAIRTSGSIRNEQFF

v_call: TRBV7-3
d_call: TRBD2
clone_size: NA
j_call: TRBJ2-3
cdr3_nt: TGTGCCAGCAGCCAACTAGCGTCCACAGATACGCAGTATTTT
cdr3_aa: CASSQLASTDTQYF

v_call: TRBV7-2
d_call: NA
clone_size: NA
j_call: TRBJ2-5
cdr3_nt: TGTGCCAGCAGCTTAGTACGAGAGACCCAGTACTTC
cdr3_aa: CASSLVRETQYF

v_call: TRBV5-5
d_call: NA
clone_size: NA
j_call: TRBJ1-5
cdr3_nt: TGTGCCAGCAGCTCCCTGGGATATCAGCCCCAGCATTTT
cdr3_aa: CASSSLGYQPQHF

v_call: TRBV2
d_call: NA
clone_size: NA
j_call: TRBJ2-3
cdr3_nt: TGTGCCAGCAGTGAAGCAACGACAGGTGGGGATACGCAGTATTTT
cdr3_aa: CASSEATTGGDTQYF

v_call: TRBV10-3
d_call: NA
clone_size: NA
j_call: TRBJ1-3
cdr3_nt: TGTGCCATCAGCGGGGCTGGAAACACCATATATTTT
cdr3_aa: CAISGAGNTIYF

v_call: TRBV28
d_call: TRBD2
clone_size: NA
j_call: TRBJ2-3
cdr3_nt: TGTGCCAGCAGCCAACCTAGCGGGAGGAGCACAGATACGCAGTATTTT
cdr3_aa: CASSQPSGRSTDTQYF

v_call: TRBV30
d_call: NA
clone_size: once
j_call: TRBJ1-2
cdr3_nt: TGTGCCTGGAGGGGTTTGGGTGTAAGGTATGGCTACACCTTC
cdr3_aa: CAWRGLGVRYGYTF

v_call: TRBV19
d_call: NA
clone_size: NA
j_call: TRBJ2-1
cdr3_nt: TGTGCCAGTAGTATAGATCGCACACAAGGGCAGTTCTTC
cdr3_aa: CASSIDRTQGQFF

v_call: TRBV9
d_call: NA
clone_size: NA
j_call: TRBJ2-1
cdr3_nt: TGTGCCAGCAGCTCCCTAGGGTCCTCTGTCGAGCAGTTCTTC
cdr3_aa: CASSSLGSSVEQFF

v_call: TRBV2
d_call: NA
clone_size: NA
j_call: TRBJ1-2
cdr3_nt: TGTGCCAGCAGTACTGGCGTCATCTATGGCTACACCTTC
cdr3_aa: CASSTGVIYGYTF

v_call: TRBV6-1
d_call: TRBD1
clone_size: NA
j_call: TRBJ2-3
cdr3_nt: TGTGCCAGCAGTGAACTAGGGACAGGGATGACAGATACGCAGTATTTT
cdr3_aa: CASSELGTGMTDTQYF

v_call: TRBV5-4
d_call: NA
clone_size: NA
j_call: TRBJ2-2
cdr3_nt: TGTGCCAGCAGCCTGGCGTCGAGGGCGAACACCGGGGAGCTGTTTTTT
cdr3_aa: CASSLASRANTGELFF